Below, 21 T cell receptor beta chains from the same sample are listed, as sequenced in a study of vaccination and CD4 T cells after COVID-19. Described treatment: roughly 11-day PBMC culture with coronavirus spike peptide pools or control peptides (ViraFEST assay). Scientists ran DNA taken from cultured CD4+ T cells through the Oncomine TCR Beta short-read assay for sequencing. TCRdb itself ran the PCR reads through MiXCR, one entry per CDR3 protein. This table holds around 16,000 distinct CDR3 sequences, over 55% found once. Their cognate antigens are unknown. The sample comprised CD4+ T cells from blood, cultured in vitro. These receptor sequences come from a human donor who had recovered from COVID-19.

This clonotype was recorded a few times. This CDR3 is CASSTERQGVSPLHF. The CDR3 DNA reads as TGTGCCAGCAGCACCGAGCGACAGGGTGTTTCACCCCTCCACTTT. The rearrangement joins TRBV28 to TRBJ1-6; 7 bases agree with TRBD1. After removal of 6 bases from V and 9 bases from J, the junction contained 11 bases not matched to a gene. The CDR3 contains 15 residues. Germline CDR1 and CDR2: MDHEN and SYDVKM.

The gene calls are TRBV5-6 and TRBJ2-2; D not resolved. The germline V gene has CDR1 SGHDT and CDR2 YYEEEE. This CDR3 region has 14 residues. Trimming took 4 bases from V and 0 from J, leaving 7 bases between them. In DNA, the CDR3 is TGTGCCAGCAGCCCAGTCGCGAACACCGGGGAGCTGTTTTTT. Protein product: CASSPVANTGELFF.

CDR3 region: CASIPGRETGGYTF. The CDR3 nucleotides are TGTGCCAGCATACCGGGACGAGAAACCGGAGGCTACACCTTC. The J gene is TRBJ1-2, the V gene TRBV28, with D possibly matching TRBD1 (5 bases). Germline lookup yields CDR1 MDHEN and CDR2 SYDVKM. With 7 bases removed from V and 8 bases from J, the gap between germline ends came to 20 bases. The CDR3 length is 14 residues.

The chain recombines TRBV7-2 with TRBJ1-2; D not certain. Trimming took 4 bases from V and 4 from J, leaving 13 bases between them. Germline V lookup: CDR1 SGHTA, CDR2 FQGNSA. This CDR3 is 14 amino acids long. The CDR3 loop is CASSSLSDSYGYTF. CDR3 coding DNA: TGTGCCAGCAGCTCCCTCTCGGACTCCTATGGCTACACCTTC.

This rearrangement joins TRBV4-2 to TRBJ1-1, with 8 positions matching TRBD1. V gave up 4 bases and J gave up 4 bases; unmatched junction bases: 14. The CDR3 covers 17 residues. Germline-derived CDR1 and CDR2 are LGHNA and YNFKEQ. CDR3 DNA sequence: TGTGCCAGCAGCCCAGGGACAGGAAGAAGTTTGGCCACTGAAGCTTTCTTT. This encodes CASSPGTGRSLATEAFF.

This clonotype was counted between two and nine times. V and J are TRBV20-1 and TRBJ2-5; D gene ambiguous. Trimming stripped 0 bases from V and 5 bases from J, with 16 bases between. Germline V lookup: CDR1 DFQATT, CDR2 SNEGSKA (reference sequence). The CDR3 is 15 amino acids. CDR3 protein: CSARDPWSSWETQYF. DNA for the CDR3: TGCAGTGCTAGAGATCCGTGGTCCTCCTGGGAGACCCAGTACTTC.

The V and J genes are TRBV12-3 or TRBV12-4 and TRBJ2-7, with D possibly matching TRBD1 (6 bases). The CDR3 length is 14 residues. V lost 3 bases to trimming and J lost 2 bases, with 11 bases between them. CDR3 DNA: TGTGCCAGCAGTTTTTTAGGGGGTACCTACGAGCAGTACTTC. Protein: CASSFLGGTYEQYF.

V is TRBV6-1 and J is TRBJ2-3, with 9 positions matching TRBD1. The length of the CDR3 is 14 residues. Germline CDR1 MNHNS, CDR2 SASEGT. The junction had 7 bases not matched to a gene; V was cut back by 6 bases and J by 6 bases. CDR3 sequence reads: CASRSDRGGDTQYF. The CDR3 coding sequence is TGTGCCAGCAGATCGGACAGGGGAGGGGATACGCAGTATTTT.

The chain joins TRBV7-9 to TRBJ1-4; 9 positions agree with TRBD1. Germline assignment: CDR1 SEHNR and CDR2 FQNEAQ (reference sequence). Trimming took 5 bases from V and 5 from J; bases not matched to a gene: 9. The CDR3 consists of 16 residues. The CDR3 DNA reads as TGTGCCAGCAGCCCTGACAGGGGGGCGGAGAATGAAAAACTGTTTTTT. This translates into CASSPDRGAENEKLFF.

CDR3 sequence (DNA): TGTGCCAGCAGCTTAGGAGGGGACGCGGGACAGCCCCAGCATTTT. It yields the protein CASSLGGDAGQPQHF. The chain is built from TRBV7-2 and TRBJ1-5; a weak D match, TRBD1 (5 bases). The CDR3 spans 15 residues. The germline gives CDR1 SGHTA, CDR2 FQGNSA. V lost 1 base and J lost 7, with 14 bases in between.

The V and J genes are TRBV7-9 and TRBJ1-5; no firm D call. V dropped 1 base and J dropped 3 bases, with 1 base sitting between them. This CDR3 comprises 12 residues. The germline gives CDR1 SEHNR, CDR2 FQNEAQ (reference sequence). This chain's CDR3 is CASSLDNQPQHF. CDR3 nucleotides: TGTGCCAGCAGCTTAGACAATCAGCCCCAGCATTTT.

This clonotype was counted a few times. The V call is TRBV6-1, the J call TRBJ1-2; tentatively, D is TRBD1 (6 bases). This CDR3 has 14 amino acids. Per germline, CDR1 MNHNS and CDR2 SASEGT. V lost 2 bases and J 5 bases, leaving 12 bases between the germline ends. CDR3 residues: CASSERLGGYGYTF. DNA for the CDR3: TGTGCCAGCAGTGAACGGCTAGGGGGGTATGGCTACACCTTC.

The gene calls are TRBV7-6 and TRBJ2-2; TRBD1 agrees at 9 bases. The CDR3 runs to 17 residues. J was trimmed by 5 bases and V by 1 base; bases with no gene match: 8. Per the germline V gene, CDR1 is SGHVS and CDR2 is FNYEAQ. CDR3: CASSLGTGEIKTGELFF. The CDR3 DNA reads TGTGCCAGCAGCTTAGGGACAGGGGAAATCAAGACCGGGGAGCTGTTTTTT.

Remarks on this clonotype: A read error may produce the germline difference seen at one junction end. J is TRBJ2-7 and V is TRBV20-1; 8 bases line up with TRBD2. In germline, CDR1 is DFQATT, CDR2 SNEGSKA (reference sequence). The CDR3 has 16 amino acids. The CDR3 here is CSARDQGASGFYVQYF. DNA for the CDR3: TGCAGTGCTAGAGATCAGGGCGCTAGCGGGTTCTACGTGCAGTACTTC.

The chain couples TRBV28 to TRBJ1-6; D unresolved. This CDR3 comprises 12 residues. V lost 2 bases and J 14 bases, leaving 10 bases between the germline ends. CDR1 is MDHEN and CDR2 is SYDVKM in the germline V gene. CDR3 sequence reads: CASSLGPISLHF. As DNA, the CDR3 is TGTGCCAGCAGTTTAGGCCCGATTTCCCTCCACTTT.

V gene TRBV12-3 or TRBV12-4 combines with J gene TRBJ1-5; D ambiguous. Trimming cost V 5 bases and J 0 bases, with 11 bases left between them. The CDR3 has 15 residues. The chain's CDR3 is CASSPEVLSNQPQHF. As DNA, the CDR3 is TGTGCCAGCAGTCCAGAGGTACTTAGCAATCAGCCCCAGCATTTT.

This clonotype was found a few times. The rearrangement joins TRBV7-6 to TRBJ1-3; D may be TRBD1 (5 bases). This CDR3 is 14 amino acids long. Trimming stripped 5 bases from V and 0 bases from J, with 8 bases between. Per germline, CDR1 SGHVS and CDR2 FNYEAQ. The DNA for the CDR3 is TGTGCCAGCAGCGAGGGGCACTCTGGAAACACCATATATTTT. This sequence encodes CASSEGHSGNTIYF.

In its sample, this clonotype was seen a few times. This chain connects TRBV5-1 to TRBJ2-5; the match to TRBD1 covers 12 bases. Unmatched junction bases numbered 9, after V lost 4 bases and J lost 5 bases. CDR3 length: 16 residues. The germline gives CDR1 SGHRS, CDR2 YFSETQ. The CDR3 protein is CASSTQPGQGAETQYF. In DNA form, the CDR3 reads TGCGCCAGCAGCACCCAACCGGGACAGGGGGCGGAGACCCAGTACTTC.

This sequence joins TRBV7-6 and TRBJ2-2; TRBD1 is a possible D gene (6 bases). Trimming removed 2 bases at V and 6 bases at J, with 10 bases between. Germline V gene lookup returns CDR1 SGHVS and CDR2 FNYEAQ. The CDR3 extends over 14 amino acids. CDR3 sequence: CASSLMAGAGELFF. The CDR3, as DNA: TGTGCCAGCAGCTTAATGGCAGGGGCCGGGGAGCTGTTTTTT. The full variable domain, rest sourced from reference TRBV7-6 and TRBJ2-2, is GAGVSQSPRYKVTKRGQDVALRCDPISGHVSLYWYRQALGQGPEFLTYFNYEAQQDKSGLPNDRFSAERPEGSISTLTIQRTEQRDSAMYRCASSLMAGAGELFFGEGSRLTVL.

This sequence joins TRBV7-9 and TRBJ1-1; the D is unclear. Germline V lookup: CDR1 SEHNR, CDR2 FQNEAQ (reference sequence). CDR3 length: 13 residues. V was cut by 2 bases and J by 5 bases, with 9 bases left in between. The CDR3, as DNA: TGTGCCAGCAGCTTAACGGGTGGAACTGAAGCTTTCTTT. This gives the protein CASSLTGGTEAFF.

This clonotype was detected only a few times. This chain joins TRBV15 and TRBJ2-2; 10 bases are a match to TRBD2. Germline lookup yields CDR1 LNHNV and CDR2 YYDKDF (reference sequence). V lost 1 base, J lost 4 bases, and 3 bases stayed unmatched. The CDR3 is made up of 16 amino acids. Written as DNA, the CDR3 is TGTGCCACCAGCAGAGGTAGCGGGAGGCCCACCGGGGAGCTGTTTTTT. Amino acid sequence: CATSRGSGRPTGELFF.